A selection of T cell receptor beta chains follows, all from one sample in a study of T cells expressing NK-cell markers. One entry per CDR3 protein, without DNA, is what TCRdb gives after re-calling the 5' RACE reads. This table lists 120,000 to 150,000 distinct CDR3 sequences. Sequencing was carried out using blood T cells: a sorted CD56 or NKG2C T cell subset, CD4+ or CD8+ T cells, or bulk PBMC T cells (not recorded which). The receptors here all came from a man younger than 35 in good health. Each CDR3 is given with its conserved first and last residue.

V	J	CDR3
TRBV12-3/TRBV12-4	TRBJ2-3	CASSFGGASTDTQYF
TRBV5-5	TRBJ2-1	CASTTPGITYNEQFF
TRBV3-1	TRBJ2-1	CASSPTAGTSGRDEQFF
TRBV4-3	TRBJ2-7	CASSQGGTGTYEQYF
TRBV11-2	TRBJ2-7	CASSPGTTYYEQYF
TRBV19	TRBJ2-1	CASRTSHGGPMFF
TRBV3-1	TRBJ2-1	CASSHPTSGVYNEQFF
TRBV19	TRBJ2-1	CASSIDSGGRSYNEQFF
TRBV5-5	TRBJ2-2	CASDPGGSSGELFF
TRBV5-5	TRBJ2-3	CASSSGQGYADTQYF